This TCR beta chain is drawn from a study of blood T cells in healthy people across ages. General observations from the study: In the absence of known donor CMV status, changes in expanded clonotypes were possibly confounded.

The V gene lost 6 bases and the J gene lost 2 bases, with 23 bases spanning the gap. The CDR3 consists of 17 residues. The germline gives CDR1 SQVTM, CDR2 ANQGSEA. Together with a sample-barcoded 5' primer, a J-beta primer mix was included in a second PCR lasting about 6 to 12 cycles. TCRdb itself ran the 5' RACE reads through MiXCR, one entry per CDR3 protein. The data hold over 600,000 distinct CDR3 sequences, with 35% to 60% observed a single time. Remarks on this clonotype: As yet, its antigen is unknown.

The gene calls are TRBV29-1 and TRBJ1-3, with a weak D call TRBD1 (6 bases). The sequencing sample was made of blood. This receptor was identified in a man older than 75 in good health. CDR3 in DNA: TGCAGCGTGAAGACAGGAGGTCCTCGTCGAGCTGGAAACACCATATATTTT. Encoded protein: CSVKTGGPRRAGNTIYF.